These 19 T cell receptor beta chains share one sample of origin, sequenced in a study of T cells in Graves' hyperthyroidism and ophthalmopathy. RNA transcripts provided the source from which TCR beta CDR3 regions were amplified. HTBI primers drove first-round RT-PCR of the TCR CDR3. TCRdb reprocessed the multiplex PCR reads via MiXCR and lists one record per CDR3 protein. Among more than 550,000 distinct CDR3 sequences listed, 18% were seen once. The sample consisted of blood. Source of these receptors: a woman between 50 and 59 years old with Graves' hyperthyroidism that later progressed to Graves' ophthalmopathy.

There are many counts of this clonotype. The rearrangement uses TRBV3-1 and TRBJ2-1; no clear D gene. Germline lookup yields CDR1 LGHDT and CDR2 YNNKEL (reference sequence). The CDR3 is 12 residues long. V was trimmed by 0 bases and J by 6 bases, leaving 3 bases between them. CDR3 amino acids: CASSQDGNEQFF. As DNA, the CDR3 is TGTGCCAGCAGCCAAGATGGCAATGAGCAGTTCTTC.

As DNA, the CDR3 is TGTGCGGTGTCGTGGGGGGACACCGGGGAGCTGTTTTTT. Translating it yields CAVSWGDTGELFF. The gene calls are TRBV10-3 and TRBJ2-2, with D perhaps TRBD2 (6 bases). This CDR3 has 13 residues. Germline assignment: CDR1 ENHRY and CDR2 SYGVKD.

In its sample, this clonotype was seen many times. J is TRBJ2-7 and V is TRBV7-3, with D unclear. Germline CDR1 reads SGHTA; CDR2 reads FQGTGA. V dropped 0 bases and J dropped 2 bases, with 8 bases sitting between them. The CDR3 consists of 14 residues. In DNA, the CDR3 is TGTGCCAGCAGCTTAACACCGGGCGCCTACGAGCAGTACTTC. This encodes CASSLTPGAYEQYF.

This clonotype occurred a few times. The chain has TRBV10-3 and TRBJ1-4; possibly TRBD1 for D (6 bases). This CDR3 comprises 18 residues. V lost 0 bases and J 4 bases, leaving 18 bases between the germline ends. Germline loops: CDR1 ENHRY, CDR2 SYGVKD. In DNA form, the CDR3 reads TGTGCCATCAGTGAGTCGGGCCAAGGAGGACAGTATAATGAAAAACTGTTTTTT. This translates into CAISESGQGGQYNEKLFF.

Many counts were recorded for this clonotype. The chain has TRBV18 and TRBJ1-2, with D unresolved. V was cut by 1 base and J by 2 bases, with 11 bases left in between. The CDR3 consists of 15 residues. The V gene's germline CDR1 is KGHSH and CDR2 LQKENI. CDR3: CASSPQPRENYGYTF. Here the CDR3 DNA reads TGTGCCAGCTCACCACAGCCCAGAGAGAACTATGGCTACACCTTC.

This clonotype has a handful of counts. The chain has TRBV5-1 and TRBJ1-5, with D unresolved. The germline gives CDR1 SGHRS, CDR2 YFSETQ. V lost 0 bases and J 7 bases, leaving 14 bases between the germline ends. The CDR3 loop spans 15 amino acids. The CDR3 spells CASSLEAGTEQPQHF. As DNA, the CDR3 is TGCGCCAGCAGCTTGGAGGCAGGAACTGAACAGCCCCAGCATTTT.

This clonotype was counted a few times. V gene TRBV9 combines with J gene TRBJ2-2, with D possibly matching TRBD1 (5 bases). Germline V lookup: CDR1 SGDLS, CDR2 YYNGEE. The CDR3 has 15 residues. The V and J ends lost 3 bases and 6 bases respectively, with 15 bases between them. DNA for the CDR3: TGTGCCAGCAGCGGCGGTTTGGGGCATGCCGGGGAGCTGTTTTTT. Its protein is CASSGGLGHAGELFF.

The V and J genes are TRBV28 and TRBJ2-1; D gene uncertain. Trimming pared 0 bases from V and 0 bases from J, leaving 9 bases between. CDR1 and CDR2 from the germline V gene are MDHEN and SYDVKM. The CDR3 spans 16 residues. This CDR3 reads CASSLWSSRSYNEQFF. CDR3 DNA sequence: TGTGCCAGCAGTTTATGGAGCTCTCGCTCCTACAATGAGCAGTTCTTC.

The V and J genes are TRBV5-6 and TRBJ1-1, with D unresolved. Germline V gene sequence: CDR1 SGHDT, CDR2 YYEEEE. Trimming stripped 4 bases from V and 0 bases from J, with 13 bases between. CDR3 length: 15 amino acids. CDR3 bases: TGTGCCAGCAGCGATCAACCGGGGATGAACACTGAAGCTTTCTTT. It yields the protein CASSDQPGMNTEAFF.

The table lists this clonotype with a few counts. The chain combines TRBV6-5 with TRBJ1-1; a weak D match, TRBD1 (5 bases). V lost 3 bases, J lost 7 bases, and 9 bases lay in between. The CDR3 extends over 12 amino acids. Germline-derived CDR1 and CDR2 are MNHEY and SVGAGI. This CDR3 is CASSYYDSEAFF. DNA for the CDR3: TGTGCCAGCAGTTATTATGACAGTGAAGCTTTCTTT.

V usage is TRBV7-6 and J usage is TRBJ1-1, with 9 nucleotides matching TRBD1. J lost 4 bases, V lost 3 bases, and 9 bases had no gene match. Germline loops: CDR1 SGHVS, CDR2 FNYEAQ. This CDR3 spans 16 amino acids. CDR3 region: CASSLGVGTGTTEAFF. The CDR3 bases are TGTGCCAGCAGCTTGGGGGTGGGGACAGGGACCACTGAAGCTTTCTTT.

The chain employs TRBV7-3 and TRBJ2-3, with 11 nucleotides matching TRBD2. Germline trimming cut 2 bases from V and 4 bases from J; bases unmatched to any gene: 5. This CDR3 comprises 16 residues. Germline loops: CDR1 SGHTA, CDR2 FQGTGA. The CDR3 loop is CASSLPLAGVSDTQYF. In nucleotides, the CDR3 is TGTGCCAGCAGCTTACCACTAGCGGGGGTATCAGATACGCAGTATTTT.

This clonotype was detected ten times or more. The V gene is TRBV2, the J gene TRBJ2-3; 10 bases fit TRBD2. The V gene end was trimmed by 3 bases and the J gene end by 2 bases; junction bases not matched to a gene: 11. Looked up from germline, CDR1 is SNHLY and CDR2 is FYNNEI. The CDR3 sequence is 18 residues long. The CDR3 reads CASSDPSGGAGNTDTQYF. For the CDR3, the DNA is TGTGCCAGCAGTGATCCGAGCGGGGGGGCCGGGAACACAGATACGCAGTATTTT.

This clonotype was detected many times. V and J are TRBV20-1 and TRBJ1-1, with D possibly matching TRBD1 (6 bases). Germline V gene lookup returns CDR1 DFQATT and CDR2 SNEGSKA (reference sequence). The CDR3 totals 12 residues. V lost 5 bases and J 6 bases, leaving 13 bases between the germline ends. The CDR3 is CSAHRAGAEAFF. CDR3 nucleotides: TGCAGTGCTCATCGAGCAGGGGCTGAAGCTTTCTTT.

This clonotype occurred many times. Written as DNA, the CDR3 is TGTGCCAGCAGCCGCCTTACCCTTCTAGCGGGGGGCCACTTGTCCGGGGAGCTGTTTTTT. Translating it yields CASSRLTLLAGGHLSGELFF. The chain carries TRBV3-1 and TRBJ2-2; 11 nucleotides agree with TRBD2. Trimming cost V 4 bases and J 6 bases; bases outside gene matches: 19. This CDR3 contains 20 residues. Germline V CDR1 and CDR2: LGHDT, YNNKEL (reference sequence).

This clonotype came up a few times. The chain employs TRBV29-1 and TRBJ1-4; 9 bases are shared with TRBD1. Germline-derived CDR1 and CDR2 are SQVTM and ANQGSEA. J was trimmed by 8 bases and V by 6 bases; bases with no gene match: 13. The CDR3 is 15 residues long. CDR3 DNA sequence: TGCAGCGTGGACCCCTCGGGACAGGGTCAAGAAAAACTGTTTTTT. It codes for CSVDPSGQGQEKLFF.

The J gene is TRBJ1-1, the V gene TRBV11-2; no firm D call. The CDR3 totals 14 residues. V dropped 1 base and J dropped 3 bases, with 9 bases sitting between them. The V gene's germline CDR1 is SGHAT and CDR2 FQNNGV. This CDR3 is CASSLAGQYTEAFF. CDR3 DNA: TGTGCCAGCAGCTTAGCCGGGCAGTACACTGAAGCTTTCTTT.

A single count supports this clonotype. The rearrangement links TRBV6-2 or TRBV6-3 to TRBJ1-4; possibly TRBD1 for D (5 bases). The V end was cut by 5 bases, the J end by 1 base, with 11 bases between. Germline V CDR1 and CDR2: MNHEY, SVGEGT. This CDR3 comprises 15 residues. CDR3: CASSPGGVTNEKLFF. CDR3 bases: TGTGCCAGCAGTCCCGGGGGGGTAACTAATGAAAAACTGTTTTTT.

The genes are TRBV20-1 and TRBJ1-1; TRBD1 aligns across 10 bases. Trimming cost V 0 bases and J 1 base; bases outside gene matches: 8. The germline V gene encodes CDR1 DFQATT and CDR2 SNEGSKA (reference sequence). The CDR3 covers 17 residues. The CDR3 loop reads CSARDIYGDRGNTEAFF. The CDR3 DNA reads TGCAGTGCTAGAGATATATATGGGGACAGGGGGAACACTGAAGCTTTCTTT.